This record concerns one T cell receptor beta chain sequence. This sample was taken from a study of blood T cell repertoires in COVID-19. Study details: Sample material is recorded as cDNA or gDNA derived from T cells, B-cell-depleted T cells, or PBMCs.

Per the study methods: Reference gene primer amplification gave nucleated cell count estimates. TCRdb keeps only in-frame clones here, not all; method: immunoSEQ multiplex PCR. Clone size and the V and J calls come from that table; the DNA yielded D and trimming. The sample lists 310,000 or so clones; around 89% were seen once. Before being deemed recovered, Cohort 3 donors had two negative PCRs, clearance, or symptom resolution. This sequence was found in a woman aged 40 to 50 who had recovered from COVID-19. The sample consisted of PBMCs or T cells enriched from blood (not recorded which).

The DNA of the CDR3 is TGCGCCAGCAGCCAAGCAACCCCGCAGAACCTTTACGAGCAGTACTTC. It encodes CASSQATPQNLYEQYF. The chain is built from TRBV4-3 and TRBJ2-7; no clear D gene. The CDR3 is made up of 16 amino acids. Germline values: CDR1 LGHNA, CDR2 YSLEER. V was cut by 1 base and J by 4 bases, with 17 bases left in between.